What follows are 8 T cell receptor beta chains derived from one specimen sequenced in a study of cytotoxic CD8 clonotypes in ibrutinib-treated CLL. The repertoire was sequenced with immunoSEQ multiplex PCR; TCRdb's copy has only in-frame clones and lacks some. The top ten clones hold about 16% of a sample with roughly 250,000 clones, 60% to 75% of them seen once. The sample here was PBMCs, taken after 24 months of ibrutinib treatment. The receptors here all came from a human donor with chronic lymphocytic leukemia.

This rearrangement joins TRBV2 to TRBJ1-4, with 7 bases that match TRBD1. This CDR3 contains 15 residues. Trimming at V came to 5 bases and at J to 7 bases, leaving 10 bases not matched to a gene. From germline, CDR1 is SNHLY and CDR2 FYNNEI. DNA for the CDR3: TGTGCCAGCAGTCCCAGACAGGGTGGCCCTGAAAAACTGTTTTTT. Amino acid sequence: CASSPRQGGPEKLFF.

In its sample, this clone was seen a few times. CDR3 coding DNA: TGTGCCAGCAGTGATGGGGATAGCAATCAGCCCCAGCATTTT. Protein product: CASSDGDSNQPQHF. The chain couples TRBV2 to TRBJ1-5; D gene unclear. The CDR3 covers 14 residues. Trimming took 3 bases from V and 0 from J, leaving 6 bases between them. Per germline, CDR1 SNHLY and CDR2 FYNNEI.

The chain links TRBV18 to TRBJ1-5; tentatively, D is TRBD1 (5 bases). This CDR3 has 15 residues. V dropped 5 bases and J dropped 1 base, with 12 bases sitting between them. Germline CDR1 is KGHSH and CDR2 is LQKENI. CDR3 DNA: TGTGCCAGCTCATCGGGGGAATCGAGCAATCAGCCCCAGCATTTT. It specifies CASSSGESSNQPQHF.

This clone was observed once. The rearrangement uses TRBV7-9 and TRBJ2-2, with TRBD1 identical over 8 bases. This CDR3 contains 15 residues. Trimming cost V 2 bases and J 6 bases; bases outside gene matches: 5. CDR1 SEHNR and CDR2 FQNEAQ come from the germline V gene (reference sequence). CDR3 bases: TGTGCCAGCAGCTTAACAGGGGGACTTGCCGGGGAGCTGTTTTTT. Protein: CASSLTGGLAGELFF.

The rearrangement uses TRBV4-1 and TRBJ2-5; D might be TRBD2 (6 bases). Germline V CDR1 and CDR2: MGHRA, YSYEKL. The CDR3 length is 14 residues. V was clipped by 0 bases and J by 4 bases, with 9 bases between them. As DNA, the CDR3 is TGCGCCAGCAGCCAAGATAACGGGGGAGAGACCCAGTACTTC. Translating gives CASSQDNGGETQYF.

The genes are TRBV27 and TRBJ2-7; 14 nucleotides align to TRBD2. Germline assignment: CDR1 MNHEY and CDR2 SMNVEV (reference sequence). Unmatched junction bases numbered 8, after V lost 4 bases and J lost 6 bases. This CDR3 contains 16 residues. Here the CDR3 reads CASSYDRLAGGIEQYF. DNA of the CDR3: TGTGCCAGCAGTTACGACCGACTAGCGGGAGGGATCGAGCAGTACTTC.

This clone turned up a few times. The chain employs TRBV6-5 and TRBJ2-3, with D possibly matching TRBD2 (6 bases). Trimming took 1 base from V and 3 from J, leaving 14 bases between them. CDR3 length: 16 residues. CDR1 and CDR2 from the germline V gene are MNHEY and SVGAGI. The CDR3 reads CASSYFLAVGTDTQYF. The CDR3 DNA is TGTGCCAGCAGTTACTTTTTAGCGGTGGGTACAGATACGCAGTATTTT.

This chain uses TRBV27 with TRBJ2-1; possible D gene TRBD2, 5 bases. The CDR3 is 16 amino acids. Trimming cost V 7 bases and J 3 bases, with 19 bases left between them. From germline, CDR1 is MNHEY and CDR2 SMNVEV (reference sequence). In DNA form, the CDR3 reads TGTGCCAGCACGGGCCCTCACGGGGAGAGCTACAATGAGCAGTTCTTC. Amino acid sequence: CASTGPHGESYNEQFF.